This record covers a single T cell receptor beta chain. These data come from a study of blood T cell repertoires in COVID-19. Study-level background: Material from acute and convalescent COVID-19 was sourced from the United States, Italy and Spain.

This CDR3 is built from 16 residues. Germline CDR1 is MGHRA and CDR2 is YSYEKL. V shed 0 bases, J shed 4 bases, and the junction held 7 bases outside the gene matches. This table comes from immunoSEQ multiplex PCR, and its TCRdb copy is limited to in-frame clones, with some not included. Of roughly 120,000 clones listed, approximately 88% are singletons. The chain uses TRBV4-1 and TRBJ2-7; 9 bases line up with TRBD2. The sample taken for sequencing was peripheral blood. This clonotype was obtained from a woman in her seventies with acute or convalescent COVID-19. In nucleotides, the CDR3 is TGCGCCAGCAGCCAAGAAGTAAGCGGGAGGTTTTACGAGCAGTACTTC. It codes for CASSQEVSGRFYEQYF.